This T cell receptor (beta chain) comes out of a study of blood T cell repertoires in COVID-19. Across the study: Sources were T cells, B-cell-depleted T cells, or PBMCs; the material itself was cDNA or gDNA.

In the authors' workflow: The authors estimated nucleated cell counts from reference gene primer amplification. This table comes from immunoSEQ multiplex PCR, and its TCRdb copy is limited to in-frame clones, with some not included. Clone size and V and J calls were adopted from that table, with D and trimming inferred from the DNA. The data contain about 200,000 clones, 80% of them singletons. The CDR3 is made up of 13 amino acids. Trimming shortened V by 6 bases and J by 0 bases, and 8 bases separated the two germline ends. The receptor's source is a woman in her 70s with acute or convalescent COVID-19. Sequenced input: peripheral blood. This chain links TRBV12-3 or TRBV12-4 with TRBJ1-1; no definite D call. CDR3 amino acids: CASRRWLNTEAFF. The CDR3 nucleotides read TGTGCCAGCAGGCGGTGGCTGAACACTGAAGCTTTCTTT.